This TCR beta chain was identified during a study of post-analysis software for immune sequencing data. Points from the study as a whole: Among five TRBV segments more frequent in patients than controls were TRBV5-6, TRBV5-1 and TRBV20-1.

The CDR3 extends over 14 amino acids. Trimming stripped 5 bases from V and 2 bases from J, with 12 bases between. CDR1 is SGHVS, CDR2 FQNEAQ, per germline. Presence of unique molecular identifiers characterized the TCR beta cDNA libraries. One entry per CDR3 protein, called by TCRdb with MiXCR from the PCR reads. The sample lists more than 450,000 distinct CDR3 sequences, 30% to 40% occurring once. As regards this clonotype: Its antigen remains unidentified.

Input material: blood. The receptor comes from a girl younger than 18 with multiple sclerosis. The V and J genes are TRBV7-8 and TRBJ2-5; D gene ambiguous. Here the CDR3 DNA reads TGTGCCAGCAGCCTAGACGGTACGCAAGAGACCCAGTACTTC. The encoded protein is CASSLDGTQETQYF.